Listed below are T cell receptor beta chains from one sample, sequenced in a study of cytomegalovirus exposure and HLA in healthy donors. The protocol was immunoSEQ multiplex PCR, while the TCRdb copy is restricted to in-frame clones and leaves out a portion. The sample lists about 110,000 clones; around 84% were seen once. Sequences were obtained from PBMCs. Source of these receptors: a man in his thirties or forties in good health and CMV-seropositive. CDR3s include the opening cysteine and the closing phenylalanine or tryptophan.

TRBV6-5	CASSGLAGGVDIQYF
TRBV4-2	CASSPTPGQGYYEQYF
TRBV4-1	CASSGKLESSGANVLTF
TRBV7-3	CASSSSLPGEGVEETQYF
TRBV10-2	CASSEHLRQGVWETQYF
TRBV11-2	CASSFVGFSGNTIYF
TRBV9	CASSTGGGNTEAFF
TRBV5-1	CASSLVAGSYEQYF
TRBV7-6	CASSPPEGLGETQYF
TRBV28	CASDEQGAFYEQYF
TRBV5-1	CASSSALRTVDTEAFF
TRBV2	CASSVERGGYNEQFF
TRBV5-6	CASSLSQGIQPQHF
TRBV6-4	CASSDWTSGNTGELFF
TRBV5-1	CASSLGDPNEQFF
TRBV28	CASSFTDRGGYTF
TRBV2	CASSEWNRGYGYTF
TRBV12-5	CASGLTLDRASGTEAFF
TRBV7-2	CASSQTGSGYTF
TRBV6-1	CASSELSGGATVQYF
TRBV7-9	CASSWSTGDYHEKLFF
TRBV7-8	CASSLEGLATYEQYF
TRBV5-6	CASSLPLAANVLTF
TRBV9	CASSGEGEKLFF
TRBV7-8	CASSWTSGGYEQYF
TRBV6-5	CASSRDRNTGELFF
TRBV5-4	CASSYGQGNEQYF
TRBV7-8	CASSFFQGAGTEAFF
TRBV6-5	CASSSRQGGYYNEQFF
TRBV10-2	CASGLAGVSYEQFF
TRBV15	CATSREQSSYEQYF
TRBV5-1	CASSYSGGGQPQHF
TRBV12-2	CASRLELAGEYEQFF
TRBV7-9	CASSPTDNYGYTF
TRBV28	CASRSGRVVKRGTEAFF
TRBV29-1	CSVAAPDRGDGYEQYF
TRBV4-2	CASSQGGQAYGYTF
TRBV18	CASSPPSGTKQPQHF
TRBV2	CASSSQGRLYEQYF
TRBV2	CASSPRTGSYEKLFF
TRBV28	CASQTGDYGYTF
TRBV28	CASSLNGQGSTGELFF
TRBV5-1	CASSFGGQGVLNTEAFF
TRBV7-8	CASSLLVARRGTEAFF
TRBV6-1	CASSERGLATDTQYF
TRBV7-9	CASSSDWTSGLQETQYF
TRBV10-3	CAISGWHRASNQPQHF
TRBV27	CASSDRVGTEAFF
TRBV6-1	CASSETRGFNEKLFF
TRBV5-4	CASSVDRGFSGNTIYF